This T cell receptor beta chain was identified in a study of cytomegalovirus exposure and HLA in healthy donors. Background on the study: Inside one of the first data releases sat about 85 million unique TCRs taken from HLA-typed donors. Study observations and caveats: In vitro assays verified that a few CMV-associated chains recognized CMV antigens specifically. DRB1 showed the most TCR associations and HLA-C the fewest in a later analysis, as rates varied by HLA locus. Investigators reported some 150 TCR beta chains as tied to cytomegalovirus.

PCR was performed using 60 Vbeta and 13 Jbeta primers. Sequencing used immunoSEQ multiplex PCR; TCRdb keeps in-frame clones, though not all of them. Of under 200,000 clones detected, approximately 84% appear once; the ten largest clones hold roughly 6.2%. The CDR3 totals 16 residues. The germline V gene has CDR1 MNHEY and CDR2 SVGAGI. V gave up 0 bases and J gave up 2 bases, with 13 bases separating them. A note on this clone: The antigen is undetermined.

The sequence was collected from a male donor in good health and CMV-seropositive. The specimen sequenced was PBMCs. This rearrangement joins TRBV6-5 to TRBJ2-5, with D possibly TRBD1 on 5 matching bases. The DNA of the CDR3 is TGTGCCAGCAGTTACTCGACAAGGGGCATACAAGAGACCCAGTACTTC. Translating it yields CASSYSTRGIQETQYF.